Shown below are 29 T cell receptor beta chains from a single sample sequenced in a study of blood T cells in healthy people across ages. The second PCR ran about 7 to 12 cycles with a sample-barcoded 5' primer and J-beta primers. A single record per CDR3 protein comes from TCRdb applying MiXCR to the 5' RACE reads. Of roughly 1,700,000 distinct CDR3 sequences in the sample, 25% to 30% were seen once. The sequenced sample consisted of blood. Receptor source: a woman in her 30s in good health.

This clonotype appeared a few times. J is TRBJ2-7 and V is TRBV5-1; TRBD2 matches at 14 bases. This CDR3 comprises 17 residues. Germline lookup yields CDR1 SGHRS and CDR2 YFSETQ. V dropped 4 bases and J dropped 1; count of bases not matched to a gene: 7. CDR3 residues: CASSLRTSGGPSYEQYF. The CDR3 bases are TGCGCCAGCAGCCTTAGGACTAGCGGGGGGCCTTCCTACGAGCAGTACTTC.

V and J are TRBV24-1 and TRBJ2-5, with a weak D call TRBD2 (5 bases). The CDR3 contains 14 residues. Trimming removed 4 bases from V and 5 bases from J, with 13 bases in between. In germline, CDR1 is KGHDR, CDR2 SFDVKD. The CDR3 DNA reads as TGTGCCACCAGTGACCGGGGAAACCCGGAGACCCAGTACTTC. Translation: CATSDRGNPETQYF.

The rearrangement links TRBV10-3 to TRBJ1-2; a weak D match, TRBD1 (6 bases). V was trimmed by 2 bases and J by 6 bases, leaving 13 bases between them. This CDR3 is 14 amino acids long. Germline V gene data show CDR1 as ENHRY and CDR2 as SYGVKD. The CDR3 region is CAISESRGLDGYTF. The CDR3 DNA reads TGTGCCATCAGTGAGAGTAGGGGGTTGGATGGCTACACCTTC.

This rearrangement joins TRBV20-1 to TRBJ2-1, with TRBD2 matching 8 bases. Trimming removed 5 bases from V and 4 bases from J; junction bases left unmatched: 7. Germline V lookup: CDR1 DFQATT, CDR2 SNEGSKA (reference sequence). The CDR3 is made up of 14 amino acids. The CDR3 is CSAPRGGNYNEQFF. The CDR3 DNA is TGCAGTGCTCCCCGCGGGGGGAATTACAATGAGCAGTTCTTC.

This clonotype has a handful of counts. The CDR3 coding sequence is TGTGCCAGCAGCCCCCCAAGGGGGATAGTTTCAGATACGCAGTATTTT. Its translation: CASSPPRGIVSDTQYF. The chain carries TRBV7-6 and TRBJ2-3, with D possibly matching TRBD1 (6 bases). Germline V gene lookup returns CDR1 SGHVS and CDR2 FNYEAQ. This CDR3 is 16 amino acids long. The V gene lost 5 bases and the J gene lost 4 bases, with 19 bases spanning the gap.

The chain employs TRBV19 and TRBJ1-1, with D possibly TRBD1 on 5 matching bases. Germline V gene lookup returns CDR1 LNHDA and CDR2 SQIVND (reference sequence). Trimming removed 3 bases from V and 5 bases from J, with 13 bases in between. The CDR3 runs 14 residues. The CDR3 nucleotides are TGTGCCAGTAGTATCTCGGGGGGAGGTACTGAAGCTTTCTTT. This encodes CASSISGGGTEAFF.

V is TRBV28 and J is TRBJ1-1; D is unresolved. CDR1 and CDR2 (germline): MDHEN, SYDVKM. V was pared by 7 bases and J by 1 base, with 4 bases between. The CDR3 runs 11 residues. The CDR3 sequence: CASITNTEAFF. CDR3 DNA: TGTGCCAGCATCACGAACACTGAAGCTTTCTTT.

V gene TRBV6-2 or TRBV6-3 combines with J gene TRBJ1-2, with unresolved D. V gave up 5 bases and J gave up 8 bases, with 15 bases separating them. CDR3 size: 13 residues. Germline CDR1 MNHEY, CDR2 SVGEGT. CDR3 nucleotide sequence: TGTGCCAGCAGTCAAGGTGGTTGGAAAGGCTACACCTTC. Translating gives CASSQGGWKGYTF.

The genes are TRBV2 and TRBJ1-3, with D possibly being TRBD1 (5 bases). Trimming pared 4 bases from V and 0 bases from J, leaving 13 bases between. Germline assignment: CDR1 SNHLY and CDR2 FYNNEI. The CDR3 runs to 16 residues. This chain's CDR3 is CASSGIRDYSGNTIYF. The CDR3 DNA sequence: TGTGCCAGCAGTGGGATCAGGGATTACTCTGGAAACACCATATATTTT.

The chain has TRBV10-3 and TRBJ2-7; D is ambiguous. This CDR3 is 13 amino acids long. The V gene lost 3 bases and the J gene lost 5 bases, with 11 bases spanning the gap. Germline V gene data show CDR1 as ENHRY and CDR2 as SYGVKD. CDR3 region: CAISDLGGDEQYF. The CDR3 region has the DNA TGTGCCATCAGTGATTTGGGTGGCGACGAGCAGTACTTC.

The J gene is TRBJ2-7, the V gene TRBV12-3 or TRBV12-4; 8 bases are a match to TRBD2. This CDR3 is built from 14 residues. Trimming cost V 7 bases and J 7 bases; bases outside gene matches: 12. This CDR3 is CASKEGFSGIEQYF. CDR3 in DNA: TGTGCCAGCAAGGAGGGGTTTAGCGGGATAGAGCAGTACTTC.

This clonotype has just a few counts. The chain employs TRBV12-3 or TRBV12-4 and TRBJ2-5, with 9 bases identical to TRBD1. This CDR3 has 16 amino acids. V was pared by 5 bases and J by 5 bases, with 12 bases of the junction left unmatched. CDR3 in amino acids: CASSAGTGLPTETQYF. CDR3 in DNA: TGTGCCAGCAGTGCCGGGACAGGGTTACCTACGGAGACCCAGTACTTC.

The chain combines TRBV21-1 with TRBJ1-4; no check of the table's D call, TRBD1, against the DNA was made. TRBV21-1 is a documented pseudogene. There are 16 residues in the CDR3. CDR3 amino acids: CASSNRVLRGQEKLFF. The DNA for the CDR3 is TGTGCCAGCAGCAACAGGGTTCTCAGGGGGCAGGAAAAACTGTTTTTT.

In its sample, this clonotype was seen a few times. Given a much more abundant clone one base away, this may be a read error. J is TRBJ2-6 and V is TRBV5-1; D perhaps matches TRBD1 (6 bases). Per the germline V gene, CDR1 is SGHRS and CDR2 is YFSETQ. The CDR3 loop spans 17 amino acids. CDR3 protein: CASSLRTESSGASVLTF. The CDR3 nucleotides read TGCGCCAGCAGCCTACGGACAGAGAGCTCTGGGGCCAGCGTCCTGACTTTC.

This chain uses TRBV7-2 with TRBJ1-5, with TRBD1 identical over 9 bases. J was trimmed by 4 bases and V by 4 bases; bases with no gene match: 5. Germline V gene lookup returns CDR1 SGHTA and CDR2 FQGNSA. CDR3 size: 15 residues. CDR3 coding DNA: TGTGCCAGCAGCTGGGACAGGGAGAGGAATCAGCCCCAGCATTTT. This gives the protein CASSWDRERNQPQHF.

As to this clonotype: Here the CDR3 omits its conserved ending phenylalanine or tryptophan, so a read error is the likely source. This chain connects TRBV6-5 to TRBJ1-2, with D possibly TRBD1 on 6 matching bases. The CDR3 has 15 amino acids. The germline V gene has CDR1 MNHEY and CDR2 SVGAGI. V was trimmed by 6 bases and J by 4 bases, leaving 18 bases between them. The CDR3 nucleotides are TGTGCCAGCAGATCCACGGACAGTTTTATCTATGGCTACACCTTA. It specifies CASRSTDSFIYGYTL.

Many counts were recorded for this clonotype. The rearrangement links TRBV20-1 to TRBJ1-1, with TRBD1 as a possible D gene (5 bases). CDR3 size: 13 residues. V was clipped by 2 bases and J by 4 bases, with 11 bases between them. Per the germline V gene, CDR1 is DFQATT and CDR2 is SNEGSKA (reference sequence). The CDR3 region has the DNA TGCAGTGCTAGATTCAGGGAGGCCACTGAAGCTTTCTTT. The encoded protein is CSARFREATEAFF.

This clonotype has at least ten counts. The CDR3, as DNA: TGTGCTAGTGGTTTGGGGACCGTGGATACGCAGTATTTT. It specifies CASGLGTVDTQYF. The V gene is TRBV12-5, the J gene TRBJ2-3; no definite D call. V was pared by 1 base and J by 6 bases, with 8 bases between. Germline CDR1 LGHNT, CDR2 FRNRAP. This CDR3 region has 13 residues. Looking up the rest from reference TRBV12-5 and TRBJ2-3 gives the full variable domain: DARVTQTPRHKVTEMGQEVTMRCQPILGHNTVFWYRQTMMQGLELLAYFRNRAPLDDSGMPKDRFSAEMPDATLATLKIQPSEPRDSAVYFCASGLGTVDTQYFGPGTRLTVL.

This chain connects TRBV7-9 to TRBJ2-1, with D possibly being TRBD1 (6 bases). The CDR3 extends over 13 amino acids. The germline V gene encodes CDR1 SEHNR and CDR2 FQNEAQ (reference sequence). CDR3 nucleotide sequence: TGTGCTAGCCGGGACATCACCTACAATGAGCAGTTCTTC. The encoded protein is CASRDITYNEQFF.

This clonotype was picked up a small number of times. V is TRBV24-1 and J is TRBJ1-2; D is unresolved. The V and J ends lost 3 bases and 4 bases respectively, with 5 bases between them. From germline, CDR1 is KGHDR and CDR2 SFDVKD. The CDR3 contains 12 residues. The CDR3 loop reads CATSDAFYGYTF. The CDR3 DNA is TGTGCCACCAGTGATGCGTTCTATGGCTACACCTTC.

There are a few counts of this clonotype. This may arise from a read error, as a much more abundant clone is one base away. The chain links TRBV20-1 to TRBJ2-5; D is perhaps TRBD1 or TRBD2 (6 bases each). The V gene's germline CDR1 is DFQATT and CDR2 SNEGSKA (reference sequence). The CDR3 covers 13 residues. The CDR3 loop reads CSAEGGPTETQYF. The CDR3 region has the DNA TGCAGCGCCGAAGGGGGGCCCACGGAGACCCAGTACTTC.

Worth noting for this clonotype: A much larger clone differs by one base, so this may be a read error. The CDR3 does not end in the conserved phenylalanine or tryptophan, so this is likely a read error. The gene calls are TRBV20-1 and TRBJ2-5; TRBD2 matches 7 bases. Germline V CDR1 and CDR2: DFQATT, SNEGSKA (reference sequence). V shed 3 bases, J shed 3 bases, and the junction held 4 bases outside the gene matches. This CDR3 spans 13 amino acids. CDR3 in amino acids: CSASLLAEETQYV. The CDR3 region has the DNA TGCAGTGCTAGTCTTCTAGCGGAAGAGACCCAGTACGTC.

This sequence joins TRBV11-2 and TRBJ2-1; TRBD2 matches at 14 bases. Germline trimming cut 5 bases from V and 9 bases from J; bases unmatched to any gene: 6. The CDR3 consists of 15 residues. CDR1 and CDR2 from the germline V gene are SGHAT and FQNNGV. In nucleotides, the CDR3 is TGTGCCAGCAGCCCGACTAGCGGGGGGGCGGGTGAGCAGTTCTTC. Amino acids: CASSPTSGGAGEQFF.

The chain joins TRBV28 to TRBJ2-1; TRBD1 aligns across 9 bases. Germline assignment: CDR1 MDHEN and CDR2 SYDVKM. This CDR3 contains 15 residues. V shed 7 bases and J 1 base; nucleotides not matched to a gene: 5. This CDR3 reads CASNTGGLSYNEQFF. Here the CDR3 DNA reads TGTGCCAGCAACACAGGGGGCCTATCCTACAATGAGCAGTTCTTC.

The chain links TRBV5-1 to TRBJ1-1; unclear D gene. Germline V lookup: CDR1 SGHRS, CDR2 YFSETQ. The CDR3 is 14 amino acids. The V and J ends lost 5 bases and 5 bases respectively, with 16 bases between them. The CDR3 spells CASSSNAAGTEAFF. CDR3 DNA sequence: TGCGCCAGCAGTTCGAATGCGGCCGGGACTGAAGCTTTCTTT.

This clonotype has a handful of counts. The CDR3 coding sequence is TGCAGCGTTGTGACAGGGGGCCTGAGCTCTGAAGCTTTCTTT. The encoded protein is CSVVTGGLSSEAFF. The rearrangement joins TRBV29-1 to TRBJ1-1; 10 bases align to TRBD1. Per germline, CDR1 SQVTM and CDR2 ANQGSEA. J was trimmed by 6 bases and V by 4 bases; bases with no gene match: 8. The CDR3 extends over 14 amino acids.

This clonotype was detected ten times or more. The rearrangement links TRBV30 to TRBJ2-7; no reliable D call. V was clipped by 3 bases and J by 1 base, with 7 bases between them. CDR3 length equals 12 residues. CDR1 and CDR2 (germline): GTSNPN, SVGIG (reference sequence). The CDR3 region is CAWRDVSYEQYF. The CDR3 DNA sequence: TGTGCCTGGAGAGACGTATCCTACGAGCAGTACTTC.

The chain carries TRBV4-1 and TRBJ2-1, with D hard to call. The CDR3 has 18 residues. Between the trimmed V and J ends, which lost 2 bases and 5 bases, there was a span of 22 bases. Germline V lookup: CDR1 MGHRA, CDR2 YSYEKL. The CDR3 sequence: CASSQHSPSGQNNNEQFF. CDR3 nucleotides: TGCGCCAGCAGCCAACATTCCCCGAGTGGCCAAAATAACAATGAGCAGTTCTTC.

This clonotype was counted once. DNA for the CDR3: TGTGCCAGCAGCTTACTGGTGGGAGAGACCGGGGAGCTGTTTTTT. Its translation is CASSLLVGETGELFF. This rearrangement joins TRBV7-7 to TRBJ2-2; the D gene is possibly TRBD2 (5 bases). Germline V gives CDR1 SSHAT, CDR2 FNYEAQ (reference sequence). The CDR3 runs 15 residues. V was pared by 2 bases and J by 5 bases, with 12 bases between.